The 24 T cell receptor beta chains listed next were all sequenced from one sample in a study of control samples from healthy donors and cancer patients. The table came from immunoSEQ multiplex PCR; TCRdb's copy has only in-frame clones and leaves some out. This table holds 100,000 to 150,000 clones, over 80% found once. The sequencing input was PBMCs. The receptors were gathered from a man older than 75 with head and neck cancer.

This chain connects TRBV27 to TRBJ1-1, with a possible D match to TRBD1 (5 bases). There are 17 residues in the CDR3. V gave up 8 bases and J gave up 4 bases, with 26 bases separating them. The germline V gene has CDR1 MNHEY and CDR2 SMNVEV (reference sequence). The CDR3, as DNA: TGTGCCAGCGGGGCACAACACCCGACGGCCTGGGGCACTGAAGCTTTCTTT. Amino acids: CASGAQHPTAWGTEAFF.

This chain joins TRBV9 and TRBJ1-3, with D hard to call. The germline V gene encodes CDR1 SGDLS and CDR2 YYNGEE. This CDR3 has 15 residues. V lost 0 bases and J 2 bases, leaving 9 bases between the germline ends. In DNA, the CDR3 is TGTGCCAGCAGCGTAGATGCGGGCGCTGGAAACACCATATATTTT. Amino acids: CASSVDAGAGNTIYF.

This chain connects TRBV6-5 to TRBJ1-2; D remains ambiguous. The CDR3 covers 14 residues. Germline CDR1 reads MNHEY; CDR2 reads SVGAGI. V was trimmed by 0 bases and J by 8 bases, leaving 13 bases between them. The CDR3 spells CASSYSGMVGGYTF. CDR3 in DNA: TGTGCCAGCAGTTACTCTGGAATGGTGGGCGGCTACACCTTC.

The chain couples TRBV2 to TRBJ1-6; 8 bases match TRBD1. The CDR3 is made up of 14 amino acids. In germline, CDR1 is SNHLY, CDR2 FYNNEI. Unmatched junction bases numbered 5, after V lost 6 bases and J lost 7 bases. This CDR3 is CASRSYRGNSPLHF. CDR3 DNA sequence: TGTGCCAGCAGAAGTTACAGGGGGAATTCACCCCTCCACTTT.

This chain joins TRBV30 and TRBJ1-1; no reliable D call. Trimming stripped 4 bases from V and 1 base from J, with 7 bases between. CDR3 length: 12 amino acids. Germline V CDR1 and CDR2: GTSNPN, SVGIG (reference sequence). The CDR3 nucleotides read TGTGCCTGGAAGGGCAGGAACACTGAAGCTTTCTTT. Its translation is CAWKGRNTEAFF.

This chain links TRBV7-8 with TRBJ2-4; D remains ambiguous. Germline V gene sequence: CDR1 SGHVS, CDR2 FQNEAQ. This CDR3 is built from 17 residues. The V end lost 2 bases, the J end lost 0 bases, and 14 bases lay between the germline ends. In nucleotides, the CDR3 is TGTGCCAGCAGCTTAAGTCCAGGAATACTAGCCAAAAACATTCAGTACTTC. Amino acid sequence: CASSLSPGILAKNIQYF.

In its sample, this clone was seen a few times. Other DNA sequences in this specimen translate into the identical CDR3. The chain links TRBV28 to TRBJ2-3, with a weak D call TRBD2 (6 bases). This CDR3 is 14 amino acids long. V was cut by 3 bases and J by 1 base, with 8 bases left in between. Germline CDR1 MDHEN, CDR2 SYDVKM. This CDR3 reads CASSFLAGTDTQYF. The CDR3 DNA is TGTGCCAGCAGTTTCTTAGCGGGCACAGATACGCAGTATTTT.

V usage is TRBV12-3 or TRBV12-4 and J usage is TRBJ1-2; 7 bases line up with TRBD1. V lost 5 bases and J lost 4; bases outside the gene matches: 4. CDR3 size: 13 residues. The CDR3 DNA reads as TGTGCCAGCAGTACAGGGGAGATCTATGGCTACACCTTC. Translation: CASSTGEIYGYTF.

The chain couples TRBV20-1 to TRBJ1-2; 7 nucleotides match TRBD1. In germline, CDR1 is DFQATT, CDR2 SNEGSKA (reference sequence). The V gene end was trimmed by 3 bases and the J gene end by 4 bases; junction bases not matched to a gene: 14. The CDR3 is made up of 16 amino acids. The CDR3 sequence: CSASKTLQGSPYGYTF. In nucleotides, the CDR3 is TGCAGTGCTAGTAAGACTTTACAGGGGAGTCCCTATGGCTACACCTTC.

The chain recombines TRBV10-3 with TRBJ2-1; 8 bases are shared with TRBD2. Germline V gives CDR1 ENHRY, CDR2 SYGVKD. This CDR3 comprises 13 residues. The V gene end was trimmed by 10 bases and the J gene end by 7 bases; junction bases not matched to a gene: 9. CDR3 in amino acids: CATERESVNEQFF. In DNA, the CDR3 is TGTGCCACCGAGCGGGAGAGTGTGAATGAGCAGTTCTTC.

This rearrangement joins TRBV7-9 to TRBJ2-7, with D possibly being TRBD1 (6 bases). The germline V gene encodes CDR1 SEHNR and CDR2 FQNEAQ (reference sequence). V gave up 5 bases and J gave up 1 base, with 15 bases separating them. This CDR3 is built from 15 residues. The CDR3 protein is CASSHTGILSYEQYF. The DNA for the CDR3 is TGTGCCAGCAGCCACACAGGGATTTTGTCCTACGAGCAGTACTTC.

CDR3: CASRGWQSDRETQYF. In DNA form, the CDR3 reads TGCGCCAGCAGGGGCTGGCAGTCGGATAGAGAGACCCAGTACTTC. The chain carries TRBV5-1 and TRBJ2-5, with D hard to call. Per the germline V gene, CDR1 is SGHRS and CDR2 is YFSETQ. This CDR3 has 15 residues. Trimming left V 5 bases short and J 4 bases short, with 18 bases between.

V and J are TRBV5-1 and TRBJ2-7; D unclear. Germline CDR1 and CDR2: SGHRS and YFSETQ. The CDR3 is 13 amino acids. Trimming shortened V by 1 base and J by 2 bases, and 7 bases separated the two germline ends. The DNA for the CDR3 is TGCGCCAGCAGCTTGTTGGGCGCCTACGAGCAGTACTTC. This codes for CASSLLGAYEQYF.

The chain uses TRBV6-1 and TRBJ1-2; 9 nucleotides line up with TRBD1. The length of the CDR3 is 16 residues. V lost 4 bases to trimming and J lost 7 bases; unmatched junction nucleotides: 13. The germline V gene has CDR1 MNHNS and CDR2 SASEGT. CDR3 in DNA: TGTGCCAGCAGTGCCCGACAGGGGGACGCCGTACGTGGCTACACCTTC. Protein sequence: CASSARQGDAVRGYTF.

The chain couples TRBV5-6 to TRBJ2-2; D remains unclear. The CDR3 covers 15 residues. The ends were cut back, 1 base at V and 2 bases at J, with 9 bases in the middle. Germline V gene lookup returns CDR1 SGHDT and CDR2 YYEEEE. CDR3 in DNA: TGTGCCAGCAGCTTGCTGGGAATTAACACCGGGGAGCTGTTTTTT. Its translation is CASSLLGINTGELFF.

The genes are TRBV5-8 and TRBJ1-1; 8 bases fit TRBD1. This CDR3 is built from 14 residues. The V segment lost 4 bases and the J segment 6 bases; nucleotides outside the gene matches: 8. Germline CDR1 is SGHTS and CDR2 is YDEGEE. In DNA form, the CDR3 reads TGTGCCAGCAGCCGGGACAGGAGGGTCCCTGAAGCTTTCTTT. This sequence encodes CASSRDRRVPEAFF.

This clone was counted between two and nine times. The chain recombines TRBV3-1 (or the pseudogene TRBV3-2) with TRBJ2-2; 8 bases agree with TRBD2. The germline V gene encodes CDR1 LGHDT and CDR2 YNNKEL (reference sequence). The V segment lost 0 bases and the J segment 2 bases; nucleotides outside the gene matches: 2. The CDR3 contains 16 residues. The CDR3 reads CASSQEREENTGELFF. CDR3 coding DNA: TGTGCCAGCAGCCAAGAGCGGGAGGAAAACACCGGGGAGCTGTTTTTT.

This chain joins TRBV5-1 and TRBJ2-1, with D unclear. Germline values: CDR1 SGHRS, CDR2 YFSETQ. V was trimmed by 1 base and J by 7 bases, leaving 12 bases between them. This CDR3 spans 14 amino acids. The CDR3 DNA reads as TGCGCCAGCAGCTTGTATATTGCTGGGAATGAGCAGTTCTTC. As protein: CASSLYIAGNEQFF.

J is TRBJ2-7 and V is TRBV5-1, with unresolved D. Germline CDR1 and CDR2: SGHRS and YFSETQ. The length of the CDR3 is 15 residues. The germline V and J ends were trimmed by 0 bases and 3 bases, with 13 bases remaining between them. The CDR3 DNA follows: TGCGCCAGCAGCTTGGATACGGGCCAACTCTACGAGCAGTACTTC. Its translation is CASSLDTGQLYEQYF.

This clone came up once. The CDR3 is CASSYSGGAPGNSPLHF. The CDR3, as DNA: TGTGCCAGCAGTTACTCAGGAGGCGCGCCGGGTAATTCACCCCTCCACTTT. V is TRBV6-2 or TRBV6-3 and J is TRBJ1-6; D not resolved. The germline V and J ends were trimmed by 0 bases and 6 bases, with 15 bases remaining between them. From germline, CDR1 is MNHEY and CDR2 SVGEGT. The CDR3 extends over 17 amino acids.

The CDR3 here is CASSWMGQGETQYF. The CDR3 DNA reads TGTGCCAGCAGCTGGATGGGACAGGGGGAGACCCAGTACTTC. The chain recombines TRBV11-2 with TRBJ2-5, with 10 bases fitting TRBD1. The CDR3 extends over 14 amino acids. The V and J ends lost 4 bases and 5 bases, in that order; junction bases with no gene match: 4. From germline, CDR1 is SGHAT and CDR2 FQNNGV.

This clone was counted once. The rearrangement links TRBV11-3 to TRBJ2-2; D unclear. Germline V gene sequence: CDR1 SGHNT, CDR2 YENEEA. V lost 3 bases, J lost 0 bases, and 5 bases lay in between. This CDR3 spans 14 amino acids. For the CDR3, the DNA is TGTGCCAGCAGCTTCGGCGCGAACACCGGGGAGCTGTTTTTT. This sequence encodes CASSFGANTGELFF.

The chain recombines TRBV5-1 with TRBJ2-3; no clear D gene. Germline lookup yields CDR1 SGHRS and CDR2 YFSETQ. The V and J ends lost 0 bases and 1 base respectively, with 9 bases between them. The CDR3 spans 15 residues. CDR3 DNA sequence: TGCGCCAGCAGCTTGGTATCCCAGGGCACAGATACGCAGTATTTT. Residues: CASSLVSQGTDTQYF.

This chain links TRBV7-2 with TRBJ2-5; D remains ambiguous. Trimming stripped 5 bases from V and 7 bases from J, with 17 bases between. The germline gives CDR1 SGHTA, CDR2 FQGNSA. The CDR3 contains 14 residues. The DNA of the CDR3 is TGTGCCAGCAGCGTTGAAAGGGAATGGGTGACCCAGTACTTC. Its protein is CASSVEREWVTQYF.